The 23 T cell receptor beta chains below come from one sample, sequenced in a study of T cell clonality in common variable immunodeficiency. Profiling relied on immunoSEQ multiplex PCR, and the TCRdb table lists in-frame clones only, not all of them. The sample contains tens of thousands of clones, none of them singletons. The sequencing input was peripheral blood mononuclear cells. The receptors originated from a person aged 18 to 69 in good health.

This clone appeared a few times. The CDR3 end falls 3 residues outside the read, so it is completed with the germline J gene. The rearrangement uses TRBV7-3 and TRBJ2-7; a possible D gene is TRBD1 (5 bases). Trimming removed 5 bases from V and 4 bases from J, with 18 bases in between. Germline V lookup: CDR1 SGHTA, CDR2 FQGTGA. The CDR3 consists of 15 residues. This chain's CDR3 is CASSISVGPQYEQYF. CDR3 DNA, as far as it was read: TGTGCCAGCAGCATCAGCGTGGGGCCTCAATACGAG.

In the case of this clone: The CDR3 end is not reached by the read, which stops 3 residues before it; the germline J gene fills it in. This chain uses TRBV19 with TRBJ2-7; D is possibly TRBD1 (6 bases). The CDR3 is 16 amino acids. V gave up 2 bases and J gave up 2 bases, with 16 bases separating them. The V gene's germline CDR1 is LNHDA and CDR2 SQIVND (reference sequence). Here the CDR3 reads CASSITNRAGTYEQYF. Partial CDR3 DNA: TGTGCCAGTAGTATAACAAACAGGGCGGGTACCTACGAG.

This clone was detected ten times or more. The CDR3 sequence is CSVEAVGSSTDTQYF. The covered CDR3 bases are TGCAGCGTTGAAGCAGTCGGGTCTAGCACAGATACG. V and J are TRBV29-1 and TRBJ2-3; D remains unclear. The CDR3 goes on 3 residues after the read ends, and that part is filled in from the germline J gene. Germline assignment: CDR1 SQVTM and CDR2 ANQGSEA. The CDR3 has 15 amino acids. The germline V and J ends were trimmed by 1 base and 0 bases, with 11 bases remaining between them.

At least ten counts were recorded for this clone. The read is 3 residues too short to cover the CDR3 end, so that end is filled in from the germline J gene. J is TRBJ2-1 and V is TRBV29-1; 9 bases align to TRBD2. The CDR3 loop spans 18 amino acids. V dropped 5 bases and J dropped 1; count of bases not matched to a gene: 15. Germline values: CDR1 SQVTM, CDR2 ANQGSEA. The sequenced part of the CDR3 DNA is TGCAGCGTTCTCCCCTATCTGCGGGAGGGATGGTCCTACAATGAG. This encodes CSVLPYLREGWSYNE. From start to end, the CDR3 is CSVLPYLREGWSYNEQFF.

This clone was seen repeatedly, ten times or more. The read terminates 3 residues before the CDR3 end, so the remaining end is supplied by the germline J gene. V usage is TRBV14 and J usage is TRBJ2-1; 10 bases are shared with TRBD2. The CDR3 has 18 residues. Germline CDR1 and CDR2: SGHDN and FVKESK. Trimming took 2 bases from V and 4 from J; bases not matched to a gene: 11. The CDR3 is CASSQTPWILAGYNEQFF. CDR3 DNA (partial): TGTGCCAGCAGCCAAACCCCATGGATACTAGCGGGGTACAATGAG.

A note on this clone: The read is 3 residues too short to cover the CDR3 end, so that end is filled in from the germline J gene. The rearrangement links TRBV5-6 to TRBJ1-1; tentatively, D is TRBD1 (5 bases). Per the germline V gene, CDR1 is SGHDT and CDR2 is YYEEEE. The CDR3 contains 15 residues. The germline V and J ends were trimmed by 0 bases and 3 bases, with 12 bases remaining between them. The DNA read from the CDR3 is TGTGCCAGCAGCTTGGCCGTTGGGGGGTACACTGAA. The encoded protein is CASSLAVGGYTE. The full CDR3 reads CASSLAVGGYTEAFF.

This clone was picked up a small number of times. The read terminates 3 residues before the CDR3 end, so the remaining end is supplied by the germline J gene. The chain employs TRBV19 and TRBJ2-2; unclear D gene. In germline, CDR1 is LNHDA, CDR2 SQIVND (reference sequence). The CDR3 is 15 residues long. CDR3: CASSLIRATNEKLFF. CDR3 DNA, as far as it was read: TGTGCCAGTAGTCTGATTCGAGCAACTAATGAAAAG.

Comments on this clone: A much larger clone differs by one base, so this may be a read error. The read comes to an end 3 residues before the CDR3 does, leaving the germline J gene to fill in the end. The chain has TRBV6-1 and TRBJ2-2; 7 bases match TRBD1. The CDR3 is made up of 16 amino acids. Per germline, CDR1 MNHNS and CDR2 SASEGT. The CDR3 protein is CASSEMTGSGANVLFF. The sequenced CDR3 bases are TGTGCCAGCAGTGAAATGACAGGGTCAGGGGCCAACGTG.

This clone was seen many times. Sequencing ends 3 residues short of the CDR3 end; the germline J gene provides the rest. The chain employs TRBV5-1 and TRBJ1-1, with D unclear. V lost 2 bases and J lost 3, with 11 bases in between. Germline assignment: CDR1 SGHRS and CDR2 YFSETQ. This CDR3 comprises 14 residues. The CDR3 reads CASSFVGQYTEAFF. The sequenced part of the CDR3 DNA is TGCGCCAGCAGCTTCGTTGGGCAGTACACTGAA.

This clone was seen repeatedly, ten times or more. The covered CDR3 bases are TGTGCCAGCAGTCCCGCCCGGGCCGGGGAG. This sequence encodes CASSPARAGE. The CDR3 in its entirety is CASSPARAGELFF. The V gene is TRBV2, the J gene TRBJ2-2; D unclear. The read falls 3 residues short of the CDR3 end, and the missing part is taken from the germline J gene. Germline lookup yields CDR1 SNHLY and CDR2 FYNNEI. Trimming cost V 5 bases and J 6 bases, with 10 bases left between them. This CDR3 is built from 13 residues.

This clone was found many times. With the read ending 3 residues before the CDR3 end, the germline J gene is used to fill in that end. The rearrangement uses TRBV30 and TRBJ1-1; D gene unclear. This CDR3 region has 13 residues. CDR1 GTSNPN and CDR2 SVGIG come from the germline V gene (reference sequence). V was shortened by 2 bases and J by 3 bases, with 10 bases between the two germline ends. The CDR3 DNA, read in part, is TGTGCCTGGAGTAAAGACACAGACACTGAA. Its protein is CAWSKDTDTE. The entire CDR3 sequence reads CAWSKDTDTEAFF.

At least ten counts were recorded for this clone. The CDR3 goes on 3 residues after the read ends, and that part is filled in from the germline J gene. The rearrangement uses TRBV7-9 and TRBJ2-3; unclear D gene. CDR1 and CDR2 from the germline V gene are SEHNR and FQNEAQ (reference sequence). V was shortened by 3 bases and J by 7 bases, with 5 bases between the two germline ends. This CDR3 comprises 11 residues. The CDR3 DNA, read in part, is TGTGCCAGCAGCTTCGGTAATACG. Encoded protein: CASSFGNT. In full, the CDR3 reads CASSFGNTQYF.

On this clone itself: Read coverage stops 3 residues before the CDR3 terminus; the germline J gene supplies the remainder. V usage is TRBV18 and J usage is TRBJ1-4; D may be TRBD1 (5 bases). This CDR3 comprises 17 residues. The germline V gene has CDR1 KGHSH and CDR2 LQKENI. CDR3 residues: CASSPRTANSGANVLFF. The DNA read from the CDR3 is TGTGCCAGCTCACCTCGGACGGCGAACTCTGGGGCCAACGTA.

The sample holds many counts of this clone. Read sequence stops 3 residues before the CDR3 end, and the germline J gene provides the missing end. This chain connects TRBV20-1 to TRBJ2-5; TRBD2 agrees at 7 bases. Germline-derived CDR1 and CDR2 are DFQATT and SNEGSKA (reference sequence). Trimming took 0 bases from V and 5 from J; bases not matched to a gene: 6. The CDR3 covers 14 residues. This CDR3 reads CSARDGREYETQYF. The CDR3 bases that were read are TGCAGTGCTAGAGATGGGCGGGAGTACGAGACC.

With regard to this clone: With the read ending 3 residues before the CDR3 end, the germline J gene is used to fill in that end. The rearrangement uses TRBV18 and TRBJ1-1; the match to TRBD1 covers 7 bases. The V segment lost 1 base and the J segment 1 base; nucleotides outside the gene matches: 12. CDR3 size: 18 residues. The germline V gene has CDR1 KGHSH and CDR2 LQKENI. CDR3 sequence: CASSPQPGGRRKNTEAFF. The sequenced CDR3 bases are TGTGCCAGCTCACCACAACCAGGGGGGCGCAGGAAGAACACTGAA.

Details on this clone: The read ends 3 residues early relative to the CDR3; the germline J gene fills the gap. The chain has TRBV18 and TRBJ2-1; 10 bases are a match to TRBD2. Trimming cost V 5 bases and J 8 bases; bases outside gene matches: 18. CDR1 is KGHSH and CDR2 is LQKENI in the germline V gene. This CDR3 is 18 amino acids long. CDR3 in amino acids: CASSSGKVAGGITDEQFF. Partial CDR3 DNA: TGTGCCAGCTCATCCGGAAAAGTAGCGGGAGGTATCACTGATGAG.

This clone was seen at least ten times. Read sequence stops 3 residues before the CDR3 end, and the germline J gene provides the missing end. This chain links TRBV29-1 with TRBJ2-4; tentative D call: TRBD2 (5 bases). Germline assignment: CDR1 SQVTM and CDR2 ANQGSEA. Trimming left V 1 base short and J 7 bases short, with 17 bases between. CDR3 size: 15 residues. The CDR3 loop reads CSVEGESAGVNIQYF. The DNA read from the CDR3 is TGCAGCGTTGAAGGGGAGAGTGCCGGGGTCAACATT.

This clone was observed many times. The read falls 3 residues short of the CDR3 end, and the missing part is taken from the germline J gene. The V and J genes are TRBV29-1 and TRBJ2-7; 13 bases are a match to TRBD2. There are 17 residues in the CDR3. The V segment lost 7 bases and the J segment 5 bases; nucleotides outside the gene matches: 17. Germline lookup yields CDR1 SQVTM and CDR2 ANQGSEA. The CDR3 here is CSARGPFSTSGRHEQYF. CDR3 DNA (partial): TGCAGCGCTCGTGGACCCTTTTCGACTAGCGGGAGGCACGAG.

This clone was counted at least ten times. Incomplete CDR3 DNA: TGTGCCAGCAGTGCTCGACTGTTCCAAGAGACC. It encodes CASSARLFQET. The entire CDR3 protein is CASSARLFQETQYF. The chain is built from TRBV6-1 and TRBJ2-5, with D uncertain. The read comes to an end 3 residues before the CDR3 does, leaving the germline J gene to fill in the end. The CDR3 contains 14 residues. Looked up from germline, CDR1 is MNHNS and CDR2 is SASEGT. The germline V and J ends were trimmed by 4 bases and 1 base, with 10 bases remaining between them.

This clone was detected ten times or more. The CDR3 is cut off 3 residues early in the read; its end comes from the germline J gene. The chain links TRBV30 to TRBJ1-2; 10 nucleotides align to TRBD1. The CDR3 is made up of 13 amino acids. CDR1 is GTSNPN and CDR2 is SVGIG in the germline V gene (reference sequence). The CDR3 is CAWSAGQGEGYTF. The part of the CDR3 DNA that was read is TGTGCCTGGAGTGCCGGACAGGGGGAAGGC.

This clone was detected many times. Read sequence stops 3 residues before the CDR3 end, and the germline J gene provides the missing end. The chain employs TRBV11-3 and TRBJ1-1, with D hard to call. Deletions cut 2 bases from V and 1 base from J, with 8 bases between. The CDR3 consists of 14 residues. Germline CDR1 and CDR2: SGHNT and YENEEA. CDR3 protein: CASSLSGRNTEAFF. CDR3 DNA (partial): TGTGCCAGCAGCTTATCAGGAAGGAACACTGAA.

In this sample, this clone turned up many times. The CDR3 goes on 3 residues after the read ends, and that part is filled in from the germline J gene. The chain combines TRBV7-6 with TRBJ1-2; D is unclear. The germline gives CDR1 SGHVS, CDR2 FNYEAQ. The CDR3 spans 13 residues. Trimming removed 4 bases at V and 7 bases at J, with 13 bases between. The covered CDR3 bases are TGTGCCAGCAGCTCAGGTCCCTTCGCTGGC. As protein: CASSSGPFAG. In full, the CDR3 is CASSSGPFAGYTF.

Ten or more counts support this clone. The CDR3 goes on 3 residues after the read ends, and that part is filled in from the germline J gene. The chain joins TRBV30 to TRBJ2-7; 7 bases match TRBD2. This CDR3 has 13 amino acids. V trimming: 4 bases; J trimming: 1 base; junction bases outside the gene matches: 4. Looked up from germline, CDR1 is GTSNPN and CDR2 is SVGIG (reference sequence). The DNA read from the CDR3 is TGTGCCTGGAACGGCGGGAGTTCCTACGAG. It specifies CAWNGGSSYE. The full CDR3 protein is CAWNGGSSYEQYF. The full variable domain, its missing parts supplied by reference TRBV30 and TRBJ2-7, is SQTIHQWPATLVQPVGSPLSLECTVEGTSNPNLYWYRQAAGRGLQLLFYSVGIGQISSEVPQNLSASRPQDRQFILSSKKLLLSDSGFYLCAWNGGSSYEQYFGPGTRLTVT.